This T cell receptor beta chain originates from a study of blood T cells in healthy people across ages. The CDR3 runs to 10 residues. The ends were cut back, 8 bases at V and 4 bases at J, with 7 bases in the middle. The germline V gene encodes CDR1 GTSNPN and CDR2 SVGIG (reference sequence). Whole-study results and caveats: Measured against age, TCR beta diversity per million T cells decreased in a roughly linear manner. Unknown CMV status may confound age-related changes in expanded clones.

A remark on this clonotype: Its antigen is as yet unknown.

A J-beta primer mix and a sample-barcoded 5' primer were used in a second PCR of roughly 6 to 11 cycles. Each cDNA molecule, via a template-switch adaptor with 12 random nucleotides, was tagged. TCRdb independently ran MiXCR on the 5' RACE reads; one entry per CDR3 protein. The sample has roughly 500,000 distinct CDR3 sequences, approximately 25% seen once. This sample also appeared in a second study, on T cells of mothers and their children. This second report adds: The TCR beta CDR3 read count exceeded 9.5 million for each mother and was around 3.1 million for each child.

J is TRBJ2-3 and V is TRBV30; D gene unclear. The TCR was taken from a boy younger than 18 in good health. What was sequenced was blood. This chain's CDR3 is CAQWPDTQYF. The CDR3 DNA reads as TGTGCCCAGTGGCCAGATACGCAGTATTTT.